The 24 T cell receptor beta chains given below trace back to one sample, sequenced in a study of Graves' ophthalmopathy and Graves' hyperthyroidism. Amplification targeted the TCR beta CDR3 regions, with RNA transcripts as the source material. RT-PCR with HTBI primers came first, then second-round multiplex PCR. One entry per CDR3 protein, called by TCRdb with MiXCR from the multiplex PCR reads. This sample has approximately 540,000 distinct CDR3 sequences; under 45% occur once, and the top ten carry less than 4.5%. Material: peripheral blood or thyroid tissue (not recorded which). These receptors originate from an adult man with Graves' hyperthyroidism.

This clonotype came up many times. The J gene is TRBJ1-5, the V gene TRBV12-3 or TRBV12-4; a possible D gene is TRBD1 (6 bases). The V gene lost 5 bases and the J gene lost 7 bases, with 15 bases spanning the gap. The CDR3 length is 14 residues. CDR3 region: CASSPRGAWQPQHF. The CDR3 region has the DNA TGTGCCAGCAGTCCCCGGGGGGCATGGCAGCCCCAGCATTTT.

The chain employs TRBV29-1 and TRBJ1-4, with D unresolved. V was trimmed by 1 base and J by 3 bases, leaving 12 bases between them. This CDR3 contains 15 residues. Germline CDR1 reads SQVTM; CDR2 reads ANQGSEA. For the CDR3, the DNA is TGCAGCGTTGAAGGGACCGGGCAGTCTAATGAAAAACTGTTTTTT. Translating it yields CSVEGTGQSNEKLFF.

There are many counts of this clonotype. The J gene is TRBJ1-1, the V gene TRBV7-9, with a tentative D call TRBD1 (6 bases). The V gene's germline CDR1 is SEHNR and CDR2 FQNEAQ (reference sequence). V lost 5 bases and J 3 bases, leaving 16 bases between the germline ends. The CDR3 covers 15 residues. CDR3 bases: TGTGCCAGCAGCCCAACAGGGTTGGCGGACACTGAAGCTTTCTTT. Protein: CASSPTGLADTEAFF.

Points on this clonotype: This may arise from a read error, as a much more abundant clone is one base away. The J gene is TRBJ2-7, the V gene TRBV19, with TRBD1 identical over 7 bases. Germline V gene sequence: CDR1 LNHDA, CDR2 SQIVND (reference sequence). Trimming at V came to 4 bases and at J to 3 bases, leaving 3 bases not matched to a gene. There are 13 residues in the CDR3. Here the CDR3 DNA reads TGTGCCAGTAGTACCCAGGGGGACTACGAGCAGTACTTC. It translates to CASSTQGDYEQYF.

This rearrangement joins TRBV12-5 to TRBJ2-5; 10 nucleotides align to TRBD2. CDR3 length: 13 amino acids. CDR1 LGHNT and CDR2 FRNRAP come from the germline V gene. The CDR3 reads CASSTRTSGTQYF. The CDR3 DNA follows: TGTGCCAGCAGTACCAGGACTAGCGGGACCCAGTACTTC.

There are many counts of this clonotype. This rearrangement joins TRBV19 to TRBJ2-5; tentatively, D is TRBD1 (6 bases). V was trimmed by 5 bases and J by 4 bases, leaving 17 bases between them. This CDR3 comprises 15 residues. Germline-derived CDR1 and CDR2 are LNHDA and SQIVND (reference sequence). CDR3 sequence (DNA): TGTGCCAGTAGTTCCGGCCCACAGGGTCGAGAGACCCAGTACTTC. Its protein product is CASSSGPQGRETQYF.

This chain links TRBV24-1 with TRBJ1-6, with 8 bases matching TRBD1. CDR3 size: 15 residues. In germline, CDR1 is KGHDR, CDR2 SFDVKD. V lost 4 bases and J lost 8; bases outside the gene matches: 6. The CDR3 DNA reads TGTGCCACCAGTGAACAAGGACAGGGAGATTCACCCCTCCACTTT. This translates into CATSEQGQGDSPLHF.

Many counts were recorded for this clonotype. The chain joins TRBV9 to TRBJ2-5, with no clear D. The CDR3 runs to 13 residues. The germline V gene has CDR1 SGDLS and CDR2 YYNGEE. Trimming removed 2 bases from V and 4 bases from J, with 9 bases in between. CDR3 in DNA: TGTGCCAGCAGCGTTCATCAAACAGAGACCCAGTACTTC. Its protein product is CASSVHQTETQYF.

This clonotype has only one observation. J is TRBJ2-3 and V is TRBV19, with 14 bases identical to TRBD2. In germline, CDR1 is LNHDA, CDR2 SQIVND (reference sequence). The CDR3 loop spans 20 amino acids. The J segment lost 4 bases and the V segment lost 7 bases, leaving 19 bases of the junction unmatched. The CDR3: CASTPSPGLAGELTPDTQYF. The DNA for the CDR3 is TGTGCCAGTACCCCTTCACCGGGACTAGCGGGAGAATTAACGCCAGATACGCAGTATTTT.

This chain uses TRBV29-1 with TRBJ2-6; D gene ambiguous. The CDR3 runs to 16 residues. Trimming pared 4 bases from V and 2 bases from J, leaving 15 bases between. The germline CDR1 and CDR2 sequences are SQVTM and ANQGSEA. The CDR3 loop reads CSVVGDISTGANVLTF. The CDR3 DNA is TGCAGCGTTGTGGGTGATATAAGTACTGGGGCCAACGTCCTGACTTTC.

This clonotype was picked up a small number of times. This sequence joins TRBV29-1 and TRBJ2-3, with D possibly TRBD1 on 6 matching bases. The V gene lost 4 bases and the J gene lost 6 bases, with 11 bases spanning the gap. This CDR3 has 12 amino acids. The germline V gene has CDR1 SQVTM and CDR2 ANQGSEA. The CDR3 DNA sequence: TGCAGCGTTGTCTACAGGGCCGATACGCAGTATTTT. It is translated as CSVVYRADTQYF.

There are many counts of this clonotype. The chain carries TRBV29-1 and TRBJ1-2; TRBD1 agrees at 12 bases. V dropped 8 bases and J dropped 6; count of bases not matched to a gene: 10. The CDR3 has 14 amino acids. Germline V gene sequence: CDR1 SQVTM, CDR2 ANQGSEA. The CDR3 region is CSTGDRGLVNGYTF. Here the CDR3 DNA reads TGCAGCACCGGGGACAGGGGGCTGGTTAATGGCTACACCTTC.

About this clonotype: The junction departs from germline at one end; a sequencing error may be responsible. V is TRBV2 and J is TRBJ2-2; D gene unclear. CDR1 is SNHLY, CDR2 FYNNEI, per germline. The CDR3 consists of 11 residues. Here the CDR3 reads CATSDFGELFF. In DNA, the CDR3 is TGTGCCACCAGTGATTTCGGGGAGCTGTTTTTT.

This clonotype was counted at least ten times. The chain joins TRBV7-9 to TRBJ1-1; a possible D gene is TRBD1 (5 bases). Germline V CDR1 and CDR2: SEHNR, FQNEAQ (reference sequence). The V end was cut by 1 base, the J end by 6 bases, with 12 bases between. This CDR3 is 14 amino acids long. The CDR3 is CASSLESGSPEAFF. The CDR3 nucleotides read TGTGCCAGCAGCTTAGAATCAGGGAGCCCTGAAGCTTTCTTT.

As to this clonotype: One end of the junction does not line up with germline, which may come from a read error. V usage is TRBV12-3 or TRBV12-4 and J usage is TRBJ1-2; tentative D call: TRBD1 (5 bases). The CDR3 covers 15 residues. The CDR3 sequence: CASSLAGGSGDGYTF. Here the CDR3 DNA reads TGTGCCAGCAGTCTAGCGGGGGGGAGCGGAGATGGCTACACCTTC.

In its sample, this clonotype was seen many times. The rearrangement links TRBV20-1 to TRBJ1-1; D is possibly TRBD1 (5 bases). Trimming pared 3 bases from V and 2 bases from J, leaving 7 bases between. Germline V gene sequence: CDR1 DFQATT, CDR2 SNEGSKA (reference sequence). This CDR3 contains 12 residues. The CDR3 reads CSASRVNTEAFF. CDR3 bases: TGCAGTGCTAGCAGGGTTAACACTGAAGCTTTCTTT.

This clonotype was recorded at least ten times. A much bigger clone sits one base away, suggesting this may be a read error. The rearrangement joins TRBV19 to TRBJ1-1; D remains ambiguous. Trimming took off 3 bases at V and 3 bases at J, with 11 bases between the two ends. The CDR3 contains 14 residues. The V gene's germline CDR1 is LNHDA and CDR2 SQIVND (reference sequence). The CDR3 here is CASSIRQKDTEAFF. CDR3 bases: TGTGCCAGTAGTATTCGGCAGAAGGACACTGAAGCTTTCTTT.

This clonotype appeared many times. The genes are TRBV6-5 and TRBJ1-2; TRBD1 matches at 7 bases. Trimming at V came to 9 bases and at J to 7 bases, leaving 14 bases not matched to a gene. Germline V lookup: CDR1 MNHEY, CDR2 SVGAGI. CDR3 length: 14 residues. CDR3 sequence reads: CASSPDRAPSGYTF. In DNA, the CDR3 is TGTGCCAGTTCTCCCGACAGGGCTCCTAGTGGCTACACCTTC.

This clonotype was recorded at least ten times. This rearrangement joins TRBV2 to TRBJ1-1, with D possibly being TRBD1 (6 bases). Trimming left V 4 bases short and J 0 bases short, with 12 bases between. This CDR3 has 15 amino acids. Germline loops: CDR1 SNHLY, CDR2 FYNNEI. Here the CDR3 DNA reads TGTGCCAGCAGTGCGTATCAGGGGTTGAACACTGAAGCTTTCTTT. Translated, it gives CASSAYQGLNTEAFF.

There are many counts of this clonotype. The chain recombines TRBV20-1 with TRBJ1-2; 7 nucleotides agree with TRBD1. The V gene's germline CDR1 is DFQATT and CDR2 SNEGSKA (reference sequence). The CDR3 contains 15 residues. Trimming removed 0 bases from V and 3 bases from J; junction bases left unmatched: 7. The CDR3 spells CSAREEDRQYYGYTF. CDR3 bases: TGCAGTGCTAGAGAGGAGGACAGGCAATACTATGGCTACACCTTC.

This chain joins TRBV7-2 and TRBJ2-1; D call uncertain. The V and J ends lost 7 bases and 0 bases respectively, with 13 bases between them. The germline CDR1 and CDR2 sequences are SGHTA and FQGNSA. The CDR3 runs 15 residues. In nucleotides, the CDR3 is TGTGCCAGCACCACGGACCTCAGCTCCTACAATGAGCAGTTCTTC. Translating gives CASTTDLSSYNEQFF.

This clonotype has a count of ten or more. This rearrangement joins TRBV7-8 to TRBJ1-1; 7 positions match TRBD1. Germline V lookup: CDR1 SGHVS, CDR2 FQNEAQ. This CDR3 region has 16 residues. The J segment lost 2 bases and the V segment lost 5 bases, leaving 11 bases of the junction unmatched. This CDR3 reads CASSRKRQGGNTEAFF. The CDR3 DNA reads as TGTGCCAGCAGCCGAAAGCGCCAGGGGGGTAACACTGAAGCTTTCTTT. Using reference TRBV7-8 and TRBJ1-1 for the parts outside the CDR3, the full variable domain is GAGVSQSPRYKVAKRGQDVALRCDPISGHVSLFWYQQALGQGPEFLTYFQNEAQLDKSGLPSDRFFAERPEGSVSTLKIQRTQQEDSAVYLCASSRKRQGGNTEAFFGQGTRLTVV.

The chain employs TRBV12-3 or TRBV12-4 and TRBJ2-7; TRBD1 or TRBD2 may be the D gene (5 bases each). The CDR3 is 16 residues long. V lost 2 bases, J lost 4 bases, and 18 bases lay in between. CDR3 region: CASSLSRGVLNYEQYF. The CDR3 bases are TGTGCCAGCAGTTTATCACGAGGGGTATTGAATTACGAGCAGTACTTC.

This clonotype appeared a single time. Being one base from a much bigger clone, this may be a read error. The chain couples TRBV19 to TRBJ1-1, with 8 bases that match TRBD1. The CDR3 covers 14 residues. CDR1 and CDR2 from the germline V gene are LNHDA and SQIVND (reference sequence). V gave up 9 bases and J gave up 5 bases; unmatched junction bases: 11. CDR3 in DNA: TGTGCCAGCGGCTTGGTGGACAGGGCGACTGAAGCTTTCTTT. This translates into CASGLVDRATEAFF.